This T cell receptor beta chain was documented in a study of cytomegalovirus exposure and HLA in healthy donors. The overall study: Earlier work reported 100 million or so unique TCR beta sequences from about 190 million T cells. General study results and limits: Based on reports, TCR beta sequences accurately predicted HLA-A and HLA-B alleles for most subjects.

PCR employed 60 Vbeta and 13 Jbeta primers. Assay: immunoSEQ multiplex PCR; the TCRdb copy retains only in-frame clones and omits some. Of about 130,000 clones detected, approximately 80% appear once; the ten largest clones hold roughly a tenth. With respect to this clone: No antigen is known for it.

The CDR3 has 15 amino acids. Losses at the gene ends were 4 bases for V and 5 bases for J; bases not matched to a gene: 5. Per germline, CDR1 MGHDK and CDR2 SYGVNS. Sequenced: PBMCs. V is TRBV25-1 and J is TRBJ2-5; TRBD2 matches at 12 bases. This clonotype was sampled from a man aged 30 to 45 in good health and CMV-seropositive. CDR3 loop: CASSALAGGSETQYF. DNA of the CDR3: TGTGCCAGCAGTGCCCTAGCGGGAGGGTCGGAGACCCAGTACTTC.